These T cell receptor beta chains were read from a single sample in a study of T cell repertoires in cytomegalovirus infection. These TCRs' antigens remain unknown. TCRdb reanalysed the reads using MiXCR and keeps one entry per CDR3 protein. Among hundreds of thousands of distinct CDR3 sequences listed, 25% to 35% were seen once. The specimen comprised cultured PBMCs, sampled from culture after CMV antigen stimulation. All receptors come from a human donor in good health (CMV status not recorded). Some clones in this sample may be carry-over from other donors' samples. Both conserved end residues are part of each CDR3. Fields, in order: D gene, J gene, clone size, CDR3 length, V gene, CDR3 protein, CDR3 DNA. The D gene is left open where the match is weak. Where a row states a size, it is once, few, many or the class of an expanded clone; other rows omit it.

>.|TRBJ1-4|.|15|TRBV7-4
CASSFWGPLNEKLFF
TGTGCCAGCAGCTTTTGGGGACCGCTTAATGAAAAACTGTTTTTT
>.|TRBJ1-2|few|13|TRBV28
CASRLQGPYGYTF
TGTGCCAGCAGGCTTCAGGGGCCCTATGGCTACACCTTC
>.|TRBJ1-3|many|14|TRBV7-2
CASSLAAGGNTIYF
TGTGCCAGCAGCTTAGCGGCGGGGGGAAACACCATATATTTT
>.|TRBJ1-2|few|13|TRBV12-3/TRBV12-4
CASREQGSRGYTF
TGTGCCAGCAGGGAACAGGGCTCGCGTGGCTACACCTTC
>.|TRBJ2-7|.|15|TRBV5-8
CASSLDTGWSGEQYF
TGTGCCAGCAGCTTGGACACAGGGTGGTCAGGCGAGCAGTACTTC
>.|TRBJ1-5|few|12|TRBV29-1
CSVGGGNQPQHF
TGCAGCGTGGGGGGGGGCAATCAGCCCCAGCATTTT
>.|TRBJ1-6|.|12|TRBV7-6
CASSSWSSALHF
TGTGCCAGCAGCTCCTGGTCATCGGCCCTCCACTTT
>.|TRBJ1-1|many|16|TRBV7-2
CASSLEGWGGRTEAFF
TGTGCCAGCAGCTTAGAAGGTTGGGGAGGGAGGACTGAAGCTTTCTTT
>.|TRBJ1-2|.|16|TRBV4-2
CASSQDLQGNNYGYTF
TGTGCCAGCAGCCAAGATCTGCAGGGGAATAACTATGGCTACACCTTC
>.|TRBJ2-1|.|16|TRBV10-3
CAIMGISGSSYNEQFF
TGTGCCATCATGGGGATTAGCGGAAGCTCCTACAATGAGCAGTTCTTC
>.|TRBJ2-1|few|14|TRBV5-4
CASTLAGSYNEQFF
TGTGCCAGCACCCTGGCGGGCTCCTACAATGAGCAGTTCTTC
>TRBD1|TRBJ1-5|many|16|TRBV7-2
CASSLERQGAGQPQHF
TGTGCCAGCAGCTTAGAGAGACAGGGGGCAGGTCAGCCCCAGCATTTT
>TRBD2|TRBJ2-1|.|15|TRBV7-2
CASTAALADYNEQFF
TGTGCCAGCACGGCCGCGCTAGCGGACTACAATGAGCAGTTCTTC
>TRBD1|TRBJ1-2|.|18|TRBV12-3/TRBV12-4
CASSLDWGQGSSNYGYTF
TGTGCCAGCAGTTTAGATTGGGGACAGGGATCATCTAACTATGGCTACACCTTC
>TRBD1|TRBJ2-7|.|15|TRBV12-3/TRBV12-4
CASSARDRDFHEQYF
TGTGCCAGCAGTGCCCGGGACAGGGATTTCCACGAGCAGTACTTC
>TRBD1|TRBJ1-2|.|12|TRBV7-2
CASSQYRGGYTF
TGTGCCAGCAGCCAATACAGGGGTGGCTACACCTTC
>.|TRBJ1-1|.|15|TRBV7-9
CASSPGGGSGTEAFF
TGTGCCAGCAGCCCCGGCGGGGGCTCGGGCACTGAAGCTTTCTTT
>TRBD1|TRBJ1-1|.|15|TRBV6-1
CASSRRDSAATEAFF
TGTGCCAGCAGTCGAAGGGACAGTGCCGCCACTGAAGCTTTCTTT
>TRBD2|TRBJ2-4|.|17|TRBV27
CASSTLGSGRAQNIQYF
TGTGCCAGCAGCACTCTGGGGAGCGGGAGGGCCCAAAACATTCAGTACTTC
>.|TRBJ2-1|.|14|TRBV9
CASSRRVGGDEQFF
TGTGCCAGCAGCAGACGGGTAGGGGGGGATGAGCAGTTCTTC
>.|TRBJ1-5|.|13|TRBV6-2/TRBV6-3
CASSWSEGQPQHF
TGTGCCAGCAGTTGGTCTGAAGGGCAGCCCCAGCATTTT
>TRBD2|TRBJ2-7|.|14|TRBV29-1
CSCLGLAGVYEQYF
TGCAGCTGTTTAGGGCTAGCGGGAGTTTACGAGCAGTACTTC
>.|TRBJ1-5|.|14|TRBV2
CASSERQLNQPQHF
TGTGCCAGCAGTGAGCGACAGCTTAATCAGCCCCAGCATTTT
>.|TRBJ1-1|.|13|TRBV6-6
CASSYQRGTEAFF
TGTGCCAGCAGTTACCAAAGGGGGACTGAAGCTTTCTTT
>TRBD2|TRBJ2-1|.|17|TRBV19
CASSHTLAGGLYNEQFF
TGTGCCAGTAGTCACACACTAGCGGGAGGTCTCTACAATGAGCAGTTCTTC
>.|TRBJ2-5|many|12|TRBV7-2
CASSLVRETQYF
TGTGCCAGCAGCTTAGTACGAGAGACCCAGTACTTC
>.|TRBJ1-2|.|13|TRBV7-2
CASSFVDIHGYTF
TGTGCCAGCAGCTTCGTCGACATCCATGGCTACACCTTC